This is a list of T cell receptor beta chains from one sample in a study of Tregs in tolerant kidney transplant recipients. Measured with immunoSEQ multiplex PCR; TCRdb has only the in-frame clones, and not every one. The table has 110,000 or so clones, roughly nine tenths seen once; the top ten hold over 0.5%. The sample comprised CD4+ T cells from blood. Receptors originate from a human donor in good health. Each CDR3 is given with its conserved first and last residue. The order of the fields is CDR3 protein, CDR3 DNA, clone size, V gene, J gene, D gene. The D gene is left open where the match is weak. Rows may omit the clone size; those that give it use once, few, many or a size class.

CDR3: CAISERGPTGELFF
DNA: TGTGCCATCAGTGAGCGGGGCCCCACCGGGGAGCTGTTTTTT
size: .
V: TRBV10-3
J: TRBJ2-2
D: .

CDR3: CASRRGTGSNQPQHF
DNA: TGTGCCAGCAGGAGAGGGACAGGGAGCAATCAGCCCCAGCATTTT
size: .
V: TRBV6-5
J: TRBJ1-5
D: TRBD1

CDR3: CTSSQYRDSSSGANVLTF
DNA: TGCACCAGCAGCCAGTACCGGGACAGTTCTTCTGGGGCCAACGTCCTGACTTTC
size: .
V: TRBV1
J: TRBJ2-6
D: .

CDR3: CASYSGYRVHTIYF
DNA: TGTGCCAGCTACTCTGGTTACCGTGTTCACACCATATATTTT
size: .
V: TRBV28
J: TRBJ1-3
D: .

CDR3: CASSFEGNTEAFF
DNA: TGTGCCAGCAGCTTTGAAGGGAACACTGAAGCTTTCTTT
size: .
V: TRBV5-6
J: TRBJ1-1
D: .

CDR3: CASSPGRDEQYF
DNA: TGTGCCAGCTCACCGGGGAGGGATGAGCAGTACTTC
size: .
V: TRBV18
J: TRBJ2-7
D: TRBD2

CDR3: CASSQGTGGRTEAFF
DNA: TGTGCCAGCAGCCAAGGCACGGGGGGGAGGACTGAAGCTTTCTTT
size: .
V: TRBV14
J: TRBJ1-1
D: .

CDR3: CASSASNTQKLFF
DNA: TGTGCCAGCTCAGCCTCCAACACCCAGAAACTGTTTTTT
size: .
V: TRBV18
J: TRBJ1-4
D: .

CDR3: CASSLVVGEQFF
DNA: TGTGCCAGCAGCTTAGTGGTGGGTGAGCAGTTCTTC
size: .
V: TRBV7-2
J: TRBJ2-1
D: .

CDR3: CASSYSRTGDTDTQYF
DNA: TGTGCCAGCAGTTACTCCCGGACAGGGGACACAGATACGCAGTATTTT
size: .
V: TRBV6-5
J: TRBJ2-3
D: TRBD1

CDR3: CASSTLTRGGNEQFF
DNA: TGTGCCAGTAGTACCCTGACGCGGGGGGGCAATGAGCAGTTCTTC
size: .
V: TRBV19
J: TRBJ2-1
D: TRBD2

CDR3: CASSFTGARQPQHF
DNA: TGTGCCAGCAGCTTTACCGGGGCACGACAGCCCCAGCATTTT
size: once
V: TRBV6-5
J: TRBJ1-5
D: .

CDR3: CASRGRDRGLGNQPQHF
DNA: TGTGCCAGCAGGGGAAGGGACAGGGGGCTGGGAAATCAGCCCCAGCATTTT
size: .
V: TRBV2
J: TRBJ1-5
D: TRBD1

CDR3: CASSLLSGGVGNEQFF
DNA: TGCGCCAGCAGCTTGCTCTCGGGAGGGGTTGGCAATGAGCAGTTCTTC
size: .
V: TRBV5-1
J: TRBJ2-1
D: TRBD2

CDR3: CASSLRRLFGTYEQYF
DNA: TGTGCCAGCAGCTTGAGACGGCTCTTCGGAACCTACGAGCAGTACTTC
size: .
V: TRBV5-6
J: TRBJ2-7
D: .

CDR3: CASSLLLTGGLSSEQYF
DNA: TGTGCCAGCAGCTTACTTCTAACGGGAGGGCTAAGCAGCGAGCAGTACTTC
size: .
V: TRBV7-2
J: TRBJ2-7
D: TRBD2

CDR3: CASSMTGGNQPQHF
DNA: TGCGCCAGCAGCATGACAGGGGGCAATCAGCCCCAGCATTTT
size: once
V: TRBV5-1
J: TRBJ1-5
D: TRBD1

CDR3: CASSLPRRPLYYNEQFF
DNA: TGTGCCAGTAGTCTCCCGAGACGGCCACTTTACTACAATGAGCAGTTCTTC
size: .
V: TRBV19
J: TRBJ2-1
D: .

CDR3: CASSEFTGAVQYF
DNA: TGTGCCAGCAGTGAGTTTACAGGGGCCGTTCAGTACTTC
size: .
V: TRBV6-1
J: TRBJ2-4
D: TRBD1

CDR3: CAWSSGGYQPQHF
DNA: TGTGCCTGGAGTTCAGGGGGGTATCAGCCCCAGCATTTT
size: .
V: TRBV30
J: TRBJ1-5
D: TRBD1

CDR3: CASSRPGVSYEQYF
DNA: TGCGCCAGCAGCCGCCCCGGGGTCTCCTACGAGCAGTACTTC
size: .
V: TRBV4-1
J: TRBJ2-7
D: .

CDR3: CAISESRLEQYF
DNA: TGTGCCATCAGTGAGTCCCGCCTAGAGCAGTACTTC
size: once
V: TRBV10-3
J: TRBJ2-7
D: .

CDR3: CASSERARVSYNEQFF
DNA: TGTGCCAGCAGTGAAAGGGCCAGGGTATCCTACAATGAGCAGTTCTTC
size: .
V: TRBV6-1
J: TRBJ2-1
D: .

CDR3: CASTGESYEQYF
DNA: TGTGCCAGCACGGGGGAGTCCTACGAGCAGTACTTC
size: .
V: TRBV5-4
J: TRBJ2-7
D: .

CDR3: CASGRGTSTDTQYF
DNA: TGTGCTAGTGGGCGGGGGACTAGCACAGATACGCAGTATTTT
size: .
V: TRBV12-5
J: TRBJ2-3
D: TRBD2

CDR3: CASSQRRGSSGETQYF
DNA: TGTGCCAGCAGCCAACGGAGGGGGAGCTCGGGGGAGACCCAGTACTTC
size: .
V: TRBV4-2
J: TRBJ2-5
D: .

CDR3: CASSSDRARTEAFF
DNA: TGTGCCAGCAGTTCCGACAGGGCGCGGACTGAAGCTTTCTTT
size: .
V: TRBV5-8
J: TRBJ1-1
D: TRBD1

CDR3: CASSIRLAAQETQYF
DNA: TGTGCCAGCAGCATTCGACTAGCGGCCCAAGAGACCCAGTACTTC
size: .
V: TRBV11-1
J: TRBJ2-5
D: TRBD2

CDR3: CASSFFSGTAYGYTF
DNA: TGCGCCAGCAGCTTCTTTTCCGGGACAGCCTATGGCTACACCTTC
size: .
V: TRBV5-1
J: TRBJ1-2
D: TRBD1

CDR3: CAWSPGAGSKYEQYF
DNA: TGTGCCTGGAGTCCTGGTGCAGGGAGTAAATACGAGCAGTACTTC
size: .
V: TRBV30
J: TRBJ2-7
D: .

CDR3: CSVQDSRASYEQYF
DNA: TGCAGCGTTCAGGACAGTCGTGCCTCCTACGAGCAGTACTTC
size: .
V: TRBV29-1
J: TRBJ2-7
D: .